This is a list of T cell receptor beta chains from one sample in a study of blood T cells in healthy people across ages. TCRdb recomputed calls from the 5' RACE reads with MiXCR, one row per CDR3 protein. The sample holds about a million distinct CDR3 sequences; roughly 52% are singletons and the top ten take 10% to 15%. The sequenced sample consisted of blood. The source of these receptors is a man aged 25-40 years in good health. The CDR3 runs from the conserved cysteine through the conserved F or W. The order of the fields is J gene, V gene, clone size, D gene, CDR3 protein, CDR3 DNA. The D gene is left open where the match is weak. Clone size is not always given. Where it is, it says once, few, many or a class for expanded clones.

>TRBJ2-1|TRBV20-1|-|-
CSALSGVGDEQFF
TGCAGTGCCCTCTCGGGTGTAGGAGATGAGCAGTTCTTC
>TRBJ1-1|TRBV6-5|-|TRBD1
CASSSWTGENTEAFF
TGTGCCAGCAGTTCCTGGACAGGGGAGAACACTGAAGCTTTCTTT
>TRBJ2-1|TRBV5-1|-|TRBD1
CASSLGPSGDRGSNEQFF
TGCGCCAGCAGCTTGGGTCCCTCGGGGGACAGGGGATCGAATGAGCAGTTCTTC
>TRBJ1-6|TRBV20-1|few|-
CSARAGLMNSPLHF
TGCAGTGCCCGGGCAGGACTTATGAATTCACCCCTCCACTTT
>TRBJ2-5|TRBV6-1|-|TRBD1
CASSRDRLQETQYF
TGTGCCAGCAGTAGGGACAGACTCCAAGAGACCCAGTACTTC
>TRBJ2-7|TRBV20-1|-|-
CSAKWGPKNEQYF
TGCAGTGCTAAGTGGGGGCCGAAGAACGAGCAGTACTTC
>TRBJ2-6|TRBV6-5|few|-
CASSYSSIHHSGANVLTF
TGTGCCAGCAGTTACTCGTCTATCCACCACTCTGGGGCCAACGTCCTGACTTTC
>TRBJ1-2|TRBV5-1|-|TRBD1
CASSATGEGGYTF
TGCGCCAGCAGCGCAACAGGGGAAGGCGGCTACACCTTC
>TRBJ2-1|TRBV20-1|-|-
CSARGFKYEQFF
TGCAGTGCTAGGGGATTTAAATATGAGCAGTTCTTC
>TRBJ2-1|TRBV10-3|few|TRBD2
CAISEPGTRLVLEQFF
TGTGCCATCAGTGAGCCCGGGACTAGGCTTGTACTTGAGCAGTTCTTC
>TRBJ2-3|TRBV27|once|-
CASSLMGSPDTQYF
TGTGCCAGCAGTTTAATGGGGAGCCCAGATACGCAGTATTTT
>TRBJ2-5|TRBV3-1|-|-
CASSLYVFEQYF
TGTGCCAGCAGCCTCTATGTCTTTGAGCAGTACTTC
>TRBJ2-7|TRBV10-3|few|TRBD2
CAIRVSGGTSYEQYF
TGTGCCATCAGGGTGAGCGGGGGGACCTCCTACGAGCAGTACTTC
>TRBJ1-5|TRBV6-1|-|-
CASSERGYSNQPQHF
TGTGCCAGCAGTGAACGAGGTTATAGCAATCAGCCCCAGCATTTT
>TRBJ2-1|TRBV7-2|-|-
CASSLAISRNEQFF
TGTGCCAGCAGCTTAGCGATTAGTCGGAATGAGCAGTTCTTC
>TRBJ2-2|TRBV20-1|-|TRBD2
CSARRGGSTGELFF
TGCAGTGCTCGTCGGGGGGGCAGCACCGGGGAGCTGTTTTTT
>TRBJ2-7|TRBV7-8|-|TRBD2
CASTRLAANYEQYF
TGTGCCAGCACCCGACTAGCGGCGAACTACGAGCAGTACTTC
>TRBJ1-4|TRBV20-1|few|-
CSAREGQGEKLFF
TGCAGTGCTAGAGAGGGCCAGGGTGAAAAACTGTTTTTT
>TRBJ2-1|TRBV2|-|TRBD2
CASGFGSGGAPHNEQFF
TGTGCCAGCGGGTTCGGTAGCGGGGGGGCCCCCCACAATGAGCAGTTCTTC
>TRBJ2-7|TRBV6-5|-|-
CASSYPRREQYF
TGTGCCAGCAGTTACCCCCGGCGCGAGCAGTACTTC
>TRBJ1-2|TRBV12-3/TRBV12-4|many|-
CASSLDSYGYTF
TGCGCCAGCAGCTTGGACAGCTATGGCTACACCTTC
>TRBJ1-5|TRBV6-5|-|-
CASRKGPLNQPQHF
TGTGCCAGCAGGAAGGGACCGTTGAATCAGCCCCAGCATTTT
>TRBJ2-3|TRBV2|-|TRBD2
CASSVTSGGPSTDTQYF
TGTGCCAGCAGTGTGACTAGCGGGGGCCCTAGCACAGATACGCAGTATTTT
>TRBJ2-1|TRBV20-1|once|TRBD2
CSARDVVTSGGDPYNEQFF
TGCAGTGCTAGAGATGTAGTGACTAGCGGGGGGGACCCCTACAATGAGCAGTTCTTC
>TRBJ2-7|TRBV7-2|-|-
CASSLASGLVRYF
TGTGCCAGCAGCTTAGCCTCCGGATTAGTTAGGTACTTC